Only a few counts were recorded for the clone carrying this T cell receptor beta chain. The entry originates in a study of T cells in Graves' hyperthyroidism and ophthalmopathy. The CDR3 regions of TCR beta were amplified from RNA transcripts. Initially, a first-round RT-PCR of the TCR CDR3 employed the HTBI primer set. TCRdb processed the multiplex PCR reads anew with MiXCR; each CDR3 protein has one entry. In the table there are hundreds of thousands of distinct CDR3 sequences, around a sixth of which are singletons. This CDR3 is built from 18 residues. Trimming took 5 bases from V and 6 from J; bases not matched to a gene: 10. CDR1 is SGHVS and CDR2 is FQNEAQ in the germline V gene.

Sequences were obtained from blood. This rearrangement joins TRBV7-8 to TRBJ2-2; 15 nucleotides agree with TRBD2. The clonotype comes from a woman younger than 30 with Graves' hyperthyroidism. DNA for the CDR3: TGTGCCAGCAGCCCCGGACTAGCGGGGGGGTATGCGGCCGGGGAGCTGTTTTTT. It translates to CASSPGLAGGYAAGELFF. The whole variable domain, filled in from reference TRBV7-8 and TRBJ2-2, reads GAGVSQSPRYKVAKRGQDVALRCDPISGHVSLFWYQQALGQGPEFLTYFQNEAQLDKSGLPSDRFFAERPEGSVSTLKIQRTQQEDSAVYLCASSPGLAGGYAAGELFFGEGSRLTVL.